The T cell receptor beta chain described here comes from a study of blood T cell repertoires in COVID-19. Across the study: There were acute and convalescent COVID-19 samples, and they came from the United States, Italy and Spain. Sources were T cells, B-cell-depleted T cells, or PBMCs; the material itself was cDNA or gDNA.

Germline-derived CDR1 and CDR2 are PRHDT and FYEKMQ (reference sequence). The CDR3 totals 17 residues. Trimming took 5 bases from V and 1 from J, leaving 20 bases between them. As processed by the authors: Estimated nucleated cell counts came from reference gene primer amplification. Libraries were prepared by immunoSEQ multiplex PCR; TCRdb keeps only in-frame clonotypes and omits some of them. V, J and clone size reflect that table, while D and trimming were determined from the DNA. The sample carries some 210,000 clones, 75% to 90% recorded once. The rearrangement joins TRBV13 to TRBJ1-1; D is undetermined. Specimen: peripheral blood. The clonotype was recovered from a woman aged 40 to 55 with acute or convalescent COVID-19. The CDR3 protein is CASSPSAGEGRNTEAFF. In DNA form, the CDR3 reads TGTGCCAGCAGCCCCTCGGCCGGGGAGGGAAGGAACACTGAAGCTTTCTTT.